This entry describes one TCR beta chain. The target antigen is unknown. Assay used: immunoSEQ multiplex PCR; TCRdb lists only in-frame clones, some missing. The data show some 10,000 clones, with roughly 82% seen just once and around 21% held by the top ten. This entry comes from a study of T cells in localized non-small cell lung cancer. The CDR3 is made up of 14 amino acids. Germline-derived CDR1 and CDR2 are SGHRS and YFSETQ. Trimming removed 0 bases at V and 2 bases at J, with 7 bases between. General study findings and limits: Increased T cell density in blood showed an association with longer overall survival. Clonality peaked in uninvolved adjacent lung rather than tumor. Median approximately 61 top-100 tumor clones were shared with paired adjacent lung. One tumor region alone was sequenced, and heterogeneity therefore remains possible.

This specimen was peripheral blood mononuclear cells, taken before any cancer treatment. The rearrangement uses TRBV5-1 and TRBJ2-3; either TRBD1 or TRBD2 may supply D (5 bases each). This sequence originates from a female donor at least 60 years old with stage II lung adenocarcinoma. This chain's CDR3 is CASSLGGITDTQYF. The CDR3 bases are TGCGCCAGCAGCTTGGGGGGGATCACAGATACGCAGTATTTT. The full variable domain, in which reference TRBV5-1 and TRBJ2-3 provide the parts outside the CDR3, is KAGVTQTPRYLIKTRGQQVTLSCSPISGHRSVSWYQQTPGQGLQFLFEYFSETQRNKGNFPGRFSGRQFSNSRSEMNVSTLELGDSALYLCASSLGGITDTQYFGPGTRLTVL.